These 30 T cell receptor beta chains were all obtained from the same sample, sequenced in a study of CDR3 diversity in severe acne. TCRdb passed the PCR reads through MiXCR, listing each CDR3 protein once. The sample holds tens of thousands of distinct CDR3 sequences, around 50% seen once. What was sequenced was blood. The receptors were sampled from a male donor in good health, without acne.

Only a few counts were recorded for this clonotype. The chain is built from TRBV29-1 and TRBJ1-1, with D hard to call. With 4 bases removed from V and 0 bases from J, the gap between germline ends came to 12 bases. Germline V gene lookup returns CDR1 SQVTM and CDR2 ANQGSEA. The CDR3 is 14 amino acids. This CDR3 reads CSVGGVGLNTEAFF. CDR3 DNA: TGCAGCGTTGGCGGCGTCGGATTGAACACTGAAGCTTTCTTT. Variable domain in full (rest from reference TRBV29-1 and TRBJ1-1): SAVISQKPSRDICQRGTSLTIQCQVDSQVTMMFWYRQQPGQSLTLIATANQGSEATYESGFVIDKFPISRPNLTFSTLTVSNMSPEDSSIYLCSVGGVGLNTEAFFGQGTRLTVV.

This clonotype was observed many times. The J gene is TRBJ1-4, the V gene TRBV13; no definite D call. Looked up from germline, CDR1 is PRHDT and CDR2 is FYEKMQ (reference sequence). This CDR3 is built from 14 residues. V lost 5 bases and J 5 bases, leaving 12 bases between the germline ends. This CDR3 is CASSRPTLNEKLFF. In DNA, the CDR3 is TGTGCCAGCAGCCGCCCCACGTTGAATGAAAAACTGTTTTTT.

The gene calls are TRBV6-5 and TRBJ1-1, with 8 positions matching TRBD1. Germline V gene data show CDR1 as MNHEY and CDR2 as SVGAGI. The V segment lost 6 bases and the J segment 3 bases; nucleotides outside the gene matches: 9. This CDR3 comprises 15 residues. CDR3 region: CASSRRTGRDTEAFF. The DNA for the CDR3 is TGTGCCAGCAGCCGAAGGACAGGGCGAGACACTGAAGCTTTCTTT.

V and J are TRBV5-5 and TRBJ2-7; 9 bases map to TRBD1. This CDR3 is 13 amino acids long. V shed 7 bases, J shed 4 bases, and the junction held 6 bases outside the gene matches. Looked up from germline, CDR1 is SGHKS and CDR2 is YYEKEE (reference sequence). The CDR3 loop is CASDRGTDYEQYF. The CDR3 DNA sequence: TGTGCCAGCGACAGGGGGACGGATTACGAGCAGTACTTC. Together with reference TRBV5-5 and TRBJ2-7, the CDR3 gives the full variable domain: DAGVTQSPTHLIKTRGQQVTLRCSPISGHKSVSWYQQVLGQGPQFIFQYYEKEERGRGNFPDRFSARQFPNYSSELNVNALLLGDSALYLCASDRGTDYEQYFGPGTRLTVT.

This clonotype was detected only a few times. V usage is TRBV10-3 and J usage is TRBJ1-2, with 8 bases identical to TRBD1. After removal of 2 bases from V and 8 bases from J, the junction contained 1 base not matched to a gene. The germline V gene has CDR1 ENHRY and CDR2 SYGVKD. The CDR3 is 12 amino acids. CDR3 region: CAISEGQGGYTF. The CDR3 nucleotides are TGTGCCATCAGTGAGGGACAGGGAGGCTACACCTTC.

The J gene is TRBJ2-6, the V gene TRBV5-5, with D possibly TRBD2 on 6 matching bases. The CDR3 totals 16 residues. The V end lost 4 bases, the J end lost 0 bases, and 11 bases lay between the germline ends. In germline, CDR1 is SGHKS, CDR2 YYEKEE (reference sequence). The CDR3 here is CASSRRGDSGANVLTF. The CDR3 DNA sequence: TGTGCCAGCAGCCGGCGGGGCGACTCTGGGGCCAACGTCCTGACTTTC.

This clonotype was counted ten times or more. One base away lies a much larger clone, so this may be a sequencing read error. This chain connects TRBV11-2 to TRBJ2-7, with a possible D match to TRBD1 (5 bases). Between the trimmed V and J ends, which lost 5 bases and 3 bases, there was a span of 17 bases. The CDR3 totals 15 residues. Germline V gives CDR1 SGHAT, CDR2 FQNNGV. This chain's CDR3 is CASSRVDSLRYEQYF. The CDR3 DNA follows: TGTGCCAGCAGCCGCGTTGACAGTCTGCGCTACGAGCAGTACTTC.

CDR3 DNA sequence: TGTGCCAGCAGCGTAACCGGGACTAGCGGTTACAATGAGCAGTTCTTC. Amino acids: CASSVTGTSGYNEQFF. V gene TRBV11-1 combines with J gene TRBJ2-1; 11 nucleotides align to TRBD2. The CDR3 length is 16 residues. V was pared by 5 bases and J by 4 bases, with 7 bases of the junction left unmatched. Germline V gives CDR1 SGHAT, CDR2 FQDESV (reference sequence).

This clonotype was counted at least ten times. The CDR3 here is CASKGSQYQETQYF. CDR3 in DNA: TGTGCCAGCAAGGGCTCACAATACCAAGAGACCCAGTACTTC. This chain joins TRBV2 and TRBJ2-5; D gene unclear. The germline V gene has CDR1 SNHLY and CDR2 FYNNEI. The CDR3 is 14 amino acids. V was pared by 7 bases and J by 0 bases, with 12 bases between. Variable domain in full (rest from reference TRBV2 and TRBJ2-5): EPEVTQTPSHQVTQMGQEVILRCVPISNHLYFYWYRQILGQKVEFLVSFYNNEISEKSEIFDDQFSVERPDGSNFTLKIRSTKLEDSAMYFCASKGSQYQETQYFGPGTRLLVL.

This clonotype was seen just once. The rearrangement uses TRBV27 and TRBJ2-7, with a weak D call TRBD1 (6 bases). Per germline, CDR1 MNHEY and CDR2 SMNVEV (reference sequence). The CDR3 is 15 residues long. V dropped 0 bases and J dropped 3 bases, with 12 bases sitting between them. The CDR3 bases are TGTGCCAGCAGTTTATCGGCAGGGGTGAGCTACGAGCAGTACTTC. The encoded protein is CASSLSAGVSYEQYF.

This clonotype was observed at least ten times. The rearrangement joins TRBV19 to TRBJ1-1, with TRBD1 matching 12 bases. The CDR3 totals 13 residues. Germline V gene lookup returns CDR1 LNHDA and CDR2 SQIVND (reference sequence). The V segment lost 9 bases and the J segment 2 bases; nucleotides outside the gene matches: 1. The CDR3 spells CASGTGGNTEAFF. Here the CDR3 DNA reads TGTGCCAGCGGGACAGGGGGCAACACTGAAGCTTTCTTT.

This clonotype turned up a few times. The V call is TRBV4-1, the J call TRBJ2-5; 7 bases line up with TRBD1. Germline CDR1 MGHRA, CDR2 YSYEKL. This CDR3 is built from 15 residues. V dropped 4 bases and J dropped 4; count of bases not matched to a gene: 9. Written as DNA, the CDR3 is TGCGCCAGCAGCCCTCGGACAGGCCTGGGAGAGACCCAGTACTTC. Translation gives CASSPRTGLGETQYF.

The J gene is TRBJ1-2, the V gene TRBV5-4; a possible D gene is TRBD1 (5 bases). Deletions cut 4 bases from V and 4 bases from J, with 20 bases between. The CDR3 is 16 residues long. Germline assignment: CDR1 SGHNT and CDR2 YYREEE (reference sequence). CDR3 sequence: CASSHRDGRSSYGYTF. DNA for the CDR3: TGTGCCAGCAGCCACCGGGACGGACGATCCTCCTATGGCTACACCTTC.

This chain connects TRBV10-3 to TRBJ1-2, with TRBD1 matching 7 bases. Germline CDR1 ENHRY, CDR2 SYGVKD. Trimming removed 10 bases from V and 8 bases from J; junction bases left unmatched: 7. CDR3 size: 11 residues. This chain's CDR3 is CASRTGGGYTF. The CDR3 DNA is TGTGCCAGCCGGACAGGAGGCGGCTACACCTTC.

V gene TRBV18 combines with J gene TRBJ2-2; the match to TRBD2 covers 7 bases. Germline V lookup: CDR1 KGHSH, CDR2 LQKENI. CDR3 size: 15 residues. Trimming at V came to 3 bases and at J to 4 bases, leaving 5 bases not matched to a gene. The DNA for the CDR3 is TGTGCCAGCTCACCTCTTCGGACTAGCACCGGGGAGCTGTTTTTT. Residues: CASSPLRTSTGELFF. The full variable domain, its missing parts supplied by reference TRBV18 and TRBJ2-2, is NAGVMQNPRHLVRRRGQEARLRCSPMKGHSHVYWYRQLPEEGLKFMVYLQKENIIDESGMPKERFSAEFPKEGPSILRIQQVVRGDSAAYFCASSPLRTSTGELFFGEGSRLTVL.

The gene calls are TRBV7-9 and TRBJ1-5; D gene unclear. The ends were cut back, 3 bases at V and 0 bases at J, with 6 bases in the middle. From germline, CDR1 is SEHNR and CDR2 FQNEAQ (reference sequence). CDR3 length: 14 amino acids. CDR3 sequence (DNA): TGTGCCAGCAGCTTGGGAAATAGCAATCAGCCCCAGCATTTT. Translating gives CASSLGNSNQPQHF.

The chain has TRBV9 and TRBJ1-5; D unresolved. Trimming took 5 bases from V and 5 from J, leaving 17 bases between them. CDR3 size: 15 residues. CDR1 is SGDLS, CDR2 YYNGEE, per germline. The CDR3 spells CASSPQPEAYQPQHF. The CDR3 bases are TGTGCCAGCAGTCCGCAACCGGAGGCGTATCAGCCCCAGCATTTT.

This sequence joins TRBV11-3 and TRBJ2-1, with 7 bases fitting TRBD2. V lost 5 bases and J lost 10; bases outside the gene matches: 14. Germline CDR1 SGHNT, CDR2 YENEEA. The CDR3 runs to 15 residues. The CDR3 reads CASSTTRDYPYEQFF. The CDR3 coding sequence is TGTGCCAGCAGCACTACCCGGGACTACCCCTACGAGCAGTTCTTC.

V usage is TRBV2 and J usage is TRBJ2-7; maybe TRBD1 (5 bases). Between the trimmed V and J ends, which lost 6 bases and 1 base, there was a span of 13 bases. This CDR3 region has 14 residues. CDR1 SNHLY and CDR2 FYNNEI come from the germline V gene. CDR3 loop: CASSVDRGSYEQYF. DNA for the CDR3: TGTGCCAGCAGCGTAGACAGAGGATCCTACGAGCAGTACTTC.

This clonotype was seen at least ten times. This chain joins TRBV6-1 and TRBJ2-5; D is unclear. The germline V gene has CDR1 MNHNS and CDR2 SASEGT. The CDR3 runs 12 residues. V dropped 5 bases and J dropped 1 base, with 5 bases sitting between them. This CDR3 reads CASSPSQETQYF. The CDR3 nucleotides read TGTGCCAGCAGTCCAAGCCAAGAGACCCAGTACTTC.

This clonotype showed up many times. The chain joins TRBV20-1 to TRBJ1-2; 10 nucleotides match TRBD1. The germline CDR1 and CDR2 sequences are DFQATT and SNEGSKA (reference sequence). There are 14 residues in the CDR3. Trimming removed 2 bases from V and 2 bases from J; junction bases left unmatched: 2. This chain's CDR3 is CSARSGQGNYGYTF. The CDR3 DNA reads as TGCAGTGCTAGATCGGGACAGGGGAACTATGGCTACACCTTC.

This clonotype was counted many times. The chain recombines TRBV6-4 with TRBJ2-3; 10 bases map to TRBD2. Losses at the gene ends were 0 bases for V and 2 bases for J; bases not matched to a gene: 2. The germline V gene encodes CDR1 MRHNA and CDR2 SNTAGT. This CDR3 spans 16 amino acids. The CDR3 DNA is TGTGCCAGCAGTGACTCGAGCGGGGGGGCCACAGATACGCAGTATTTT. Amino acids: CASSDSSGGATDTQYF.

The rearrangement links TRBV7-9 to TRBJ1-1; the match to TRBD1 covers 9 bases. V trimming: 4 bases; J trimming: 3 bases; junction bases outside the gene matches: 3. Germline V gene sequence: CDR1 SEHNR, CDR2 FQNEAQ (reference sequence). The CDR3 consists of 14 residues. CDR3 in amino acids: CASSSGQGYTEAFF. Here the CDR3 DNA reads TGTGCCAGCAGCTCTGGACAGGGGTACACTGAAGCTTTCTTT. The complete variable domain, with remaining parts taken from reference TRBV7-9 and TRBJ1-1, reads DTGVSQNPRHKITKRGQNVTFRCDPISEHNRLYWYRQTLGQGPEFLTYFQNEAQLEKSRLLSDRFSAERPKGSFSTLEIQRTEQGDSAMYLCASSSGQGYTEAFFGQGTRLTVV.

This clonotype was found once. A read error may account for a junction end that differs from germline. This sequence joins TRBV29-1 and TRBJ1-1, with TRBD1 as a possible D gene (6 bases). The germline CDR1 and CDR2 sequences are SQVTM and ANQGSEA. The CDR3 length is 13 residues. The CDR3 nucleotides are TGCAGCTCCGCCGGACAGCTGAACGCTGAAGCTTTCTTT. Protein product: CSSAGQLNAEAFF.

A word on this clonotype: Likely a read error: the CDR3 ends without its conserved phenylalanine or tryptophan. The chain joins TRBV13 to TRBJ2-1, with 14 bases identical to TRBD2. Trimming removed 4 bases from V and 1 base from J; junction bases left unmatched: 3. This CDR3 is 17 amino acids long. In germline, CDR1 is PRHDT, CDR2 FYEKMQ (reference sequence). The CDR3 loop reads CASSSRTSGGSYNEQFL. The CDR3, as DNA: TGTGCCAGCAGCTCCCGGACTAGCGGGGGGTCCTACAATGAGCAGTTCCTC.

The rearrangement links TRBV5-1 to TRBJ2-5; no definite D call. Germline CDR1 and CDR2: SGHRS and YFSETQ. The CDR3 contains 14 residues. Trimming took off 5 bases at V and 4 bases at J, with 15 bases between the two ends. The CDR3 DNA reads TGCGCCAGCAGGCCCACATATGGTGTAGAGACCCAGTACTTC. Encoded protein: CASRPTYGVETQYF.

Regarding this clonotype: One end of the junction varies from germline; a read error may be responsible. The V and J genes are TRBV20-1 and TRBJ2-5; 10 bases line up with TRBD2. This CDR3 region has 13 residues. Germline CDR1 is DFQATT and CDR2 is SNEGSKA (reference sequence). In nucleotides, the CDR3 is TGCAGTGCTATCTCCCTAGCGGGAGAGACCCAGAACTTC. Amino acids: CSAISLAGETQNF.

The sample holds a few counts of this clonotype. CDR3 DNA sequence: TGTGCCACCAGGGGGGGGGGGGCCAACCAAGAGACCCAGTACTTC. This encodes CATRGGGANQETQYF. This sequence joins TRBV24-1 and TRBJ2-5, with D perhaps matching TRBD2 (7 bases). Germline lookup yields CDR1 KGHDR and CDR2 SFDVKD. V gave up 7 bases and J gave up 0 bases, with 14 bases separating them. The CDR3 covers 15 residues.

The chain links TRBV25-1 to TRBJ2-1; D is possibly TRBD1 (5 bases). Deletions cut 2 bases from V and 4 bases from J, with 18 bases between. Germline assignment: CDR1 MGHDK and CDR2 SYGVNS. The CDR3 covers 17 residues. CDR3 protein: CASSESSWGTVYNEQFF. CDR3 sequence (DNA): TGTGCCAGCAGTGAAAGTAGTTGGGGCACCGTTTACAATGAGCAGTTCTTC.

The genes are TRBV7-2 and TRBJ2-7; 9 bases fit TRBD2. The germline V gene has CDR1 SGHTA and CDR2 FQGNSA. V lost 5 bases, J lost 7 bases, and 12 bases stayed unmatched. The CDR3 loop spans 15 amino acids. The CDR3 sequence: CASSTVAGDGREQYF. In nucleotides, the CDR3 is TGTGCCAGCAGCACAGTAGCGGGAGACGGGAGGGAGCAGTACTTC.